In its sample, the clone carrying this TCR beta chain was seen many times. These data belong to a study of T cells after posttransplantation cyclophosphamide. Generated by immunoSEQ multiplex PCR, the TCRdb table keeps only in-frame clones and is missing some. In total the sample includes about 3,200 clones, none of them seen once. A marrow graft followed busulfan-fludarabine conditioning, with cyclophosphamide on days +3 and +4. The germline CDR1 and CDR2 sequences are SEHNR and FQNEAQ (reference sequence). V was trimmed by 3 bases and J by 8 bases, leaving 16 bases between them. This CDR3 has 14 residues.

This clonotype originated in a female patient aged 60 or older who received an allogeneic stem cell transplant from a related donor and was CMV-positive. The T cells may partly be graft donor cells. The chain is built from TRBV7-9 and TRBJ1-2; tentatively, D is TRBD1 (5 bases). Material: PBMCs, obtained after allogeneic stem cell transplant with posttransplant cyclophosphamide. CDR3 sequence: CASSLAGGARGYTF. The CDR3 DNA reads TGTGCCAGCAGCTTGGCCGGGGGTGCGCGGGGCTACACCTTC.